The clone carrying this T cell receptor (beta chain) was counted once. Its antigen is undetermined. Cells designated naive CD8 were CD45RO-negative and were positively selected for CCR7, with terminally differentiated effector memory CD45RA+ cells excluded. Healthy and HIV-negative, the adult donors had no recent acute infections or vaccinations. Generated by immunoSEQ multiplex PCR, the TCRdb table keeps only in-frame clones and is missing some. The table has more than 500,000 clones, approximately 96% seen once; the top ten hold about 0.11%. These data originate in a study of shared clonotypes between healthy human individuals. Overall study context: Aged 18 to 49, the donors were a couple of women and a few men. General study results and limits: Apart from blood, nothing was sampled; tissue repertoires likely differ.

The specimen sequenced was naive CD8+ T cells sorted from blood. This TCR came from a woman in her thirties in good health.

The CDR3 nucleotides are TGTGCCAGCCCGGGACAGGGTGGCGGGGAGCTGTTTTTT. This translates into CASPGQGGGELFF. This rearrangement joins TRBV2 to TRBJ2-2; 9 nucleotides match TRBD1. The ends lost 8 bases at V and 7 bases at J; junction bases unmatched: 5. Germline-derived CDR1 and CDR2 are SNHLY and FYNNEI. The CDR3 length is 13 residues.